The sequence of this T cell receptor beta chain was determined in a study of CD8 T cells in ankylosing spondylitis. This CDR3 region has 13 residues. The germline V gene has CDR1 SGHTA and CDR2 FQGTGA. V dropped 5 bases and J dropped 4 bases, with 11 bases sitting between them. Scientists made TCR beta libraries using quantitative 5'-RACE with molecular barcodes. MiXCR, run by TCRdb on the 5' RACE reads, gives a single entry per CDR3 protein. In the table there are about 140,000 distinct CDR3 sequences, approximately 9.2% of which are singletons. This clonotype appeared a few times. As yet, its antigen is unknown. Broader study findings: In ankylosing spondylitis blood, a motif of roughly 8 highly homologous TCR beta variants appeared characteristic.

The TCR originated in a male donor with ankylosing spondylitis. Specimen: synovial fluid, either unsorted or a sorted T cell fraction (not recorded which). The chain couples TRBV7-3 to TRBJ2-5; D not certain. The DNA for the CDR3 is TGTGCCAGCAGCCCCCAACGGGCAGAGACCCAGTACTTC. It codes for CASSPQRAETQYF.